The 25 T cell receptor beta chains in this list originate from one sample, sequenced in a study of graft-versus-host responses after intestinal transplantation. Some clones are missing from TCRdb's copy, which holds only in-frame ones; the method was immunoSEQ multiplex PCR. The sample shows tens of thousands of clones, 92% of them seen only once. No antigen is known for these receptors. This material consisted of unstimulated CD4+ T cells sorted from spleen or lymph node cells, taken before intestinal transplant. The receptor source for this set is a human donor who received an intestinal transplant.

This clone was detected only a few times. The chain joins TRBV18 to TRBJ2-7; 7 nucleotides align to TRBD2. The germline V gene has CDR1 KGHSH and CDR2 LQKENI. The CDR3 is 13 amino acids. The ends lost 2 bases at V and 4 bases at J; junction bases unmatched: 2. The CDR3, as DNA: TGTGCCAGCTCACCATCTAGCGGATACGAGCAGTACTTC. Protein product: CASSPSSGYEQYF.

The J gene is TRBJ2-5, the V gene TRBV6-1; 10 nucleotides match TRBD2. Per the germline V gene, CDR1 is MNHNS and CDR2 is SASEGT. The CDR3 extends over 14 amino acids. After removal of 4 bases from V and 2 bases from J, the junction contained 1 base not matched to a gene. CDR3 sequence: CASSGTSGQETQYF. The CDR3 DNA reads as TGTGCCAGCAGTGGGACTAGCGGACAAGAGACCCAGTACTTC.

V gene TRBV10-3 combines with J gene TRBJ2-7, with unresolved D. Germline V gene sequence: CDR1 ENHRY, CDR2 SYGVKD. The germline V and J ends were trimmed by 6 bases and 1 base, with 13 bases remaining between them. This CDR3 region has 14 residues. The CDR3 is CAISIRMPSYEQYF. The CDR3 DNA sequence: TGTGCCATCAGCATTCGTATGCCGTCCTACGAGCAGTACTTC.

The genes are TRBV7-9 and TRBJ2-5; weak D call: TRBD1 (5 bases). CDR3 length equals 16 residues. Trimming cost V 5 bases and J 1 base, with 17 bases left between them. Germline-derived CDR1 and CDR2 are SEHNR and FQNEAQ (reference sequence). The CDR3 region is CASSLTAGNVQETQYF. CDR3 DNA sequence: TGTGCCAGCAGCCTAACGGCAGGGAACGTCCAAGAGACCCAGTACTTC. The full variable domain, in which reference TRBV7-9 and TRBJ2-5 provide the parts outside the CDR3, is DTGVSQNPRHKITKRGQNVTFRCDPISEHNRLYWYRQTLGQGPEFLTYFQNEAQLEKSRLLSDRFSAERPKGSFSTLEIQRTEQGDSAMYLCASSLTAGNVQETQYFGPGTRLLVL.

This clone was detected only a few times. J is TRBJ2-6 and V is TRBV6-5; D gene unclear. The germline gives CDR1 MNHEY, CDR2 SVGAGI. This CDR3 has 15 residues. With 0 bases removed from V and 1 base from J, the gap between germline ends came to 4 bases. The DNA of the CDR3 is TGTGCCAGCAGTTACTCGAAATCTGGGGCCAACGTCCTGACTTTC. It is translated as CASSYSKSGANVLTF.

In DNA, the CDR3 is TGTGCCAGCAGTTACTCCTTTGAGGGGTCAGGAAACACCATATATTTT. Its protein is CASSYSFEGSGNTIYF. The chain joins TRBV6-6 to TRBJ1-3; D may be TRBD1 (5 bases). Germline V gene lookup returns CDR1 MNHNY and CDR2 SVGAGI (reference sequence). The CDR3 is made up of 16 amino acids. The ends were cut back, 0 bases at V and 4 bases at J, with 13 bases in the middle.

This chain joins TRBV19 and TRBJ2-7, with D hard to call. Trimming removed 3 bases at V and 0 bases at J, with 9 bases between. From germline, CDR1 is LNHDA and CDR2 SQIVND (reference sequence). The CDR3 loop spans 14 amino acids. As DNA, the CDR3 is TGTGCCAGTAGTATTGAGAGGAGCTCCTACGAGCAGTACTTC. This translates into CASSIERSSYEQYF. Full variable domain (rest looked up from reference TRBV19 and TRBJ2-7): DGGITQSPKYLFRKEGQNVTLSCEQNLNHDAMYWYRQDPGQGLRLIYYSQIVNDFQKGDIAEGYSVSREKKESFPLTVTSAQKNPTAFYLCASSIERSSYEQYFGPGTRLTVT.

The gene calls are TRBV19 and TRBJ1-1; no firm D call. The CDR3 length is 13 residues. Germline V gene data show CDR1 as LNHDA and CDR2 as SQIVND (reference sequence). The V end was cut by 1 base, the J end by 1 base, with 4 bases between. The CDR3 nucleotides read TGTGCCAGTAGTATAGTGAAGAACACTGAAGCTTTCTTT. It specifies CASSIVKNTEAFF.

This rearrangement joins TRBV5-6 to TRBJ2-7; the D is unclear. This CDR3 spans 13 amino acids. The V and J ends lost 4 bases and 2 bases respectively, with 10 bases between them. The germline CDR1 and CDR2 sequences are SGHDT and YYEEEE. Here the CDR3 DNA reads TGTGCCAGCAGCCGCGTAGGGCCCTACGAGCAGTACTTC. Protein: CASSRVGPYEQYF.

The rearrangement links TRBV1 to TRBJ2-1; the table names TRBD2, a call not compared with the DNA. TRBV1 has pseudogene status. The CDR3 is 17 residues long. The CDR3 region has the DNA TGCACCAGCAGCCCGACGGGGGGTAGCGTCTCCTACAATGAGCAGTTCTTC. Protein product: CTSSPTGGSVSYNEQFF.

A single count supports this clone. This chain joins TRBV11-2 and TRBJ2-5; D not certain. The end of the DNA fits TRBJ2-7 better, so the J call may be wrong. Germline V gene sequence: CDR1 SGHAT, CDR2 FQNNGV. The CDR3 is 13 amino acids. CDR3 DNA sequence: TGTGCCAGCAGCTTAGACCCCAACTACGAGCAGTACTTC. It encodes CASSLDPNYEQYF.

J is TRBJ1-2 and V is TRBV4-3; unclear D gene. Germline V gene data show CDR1 as LGHNA and CDR2 as YSLEER. The CDR3 has 16 amino acids. The V and J ends lost 1 base and 8 bases respectively, with 20 bases between them. CDR3: CASSQVGEAGKEGYTF. CDR3 in DNA: TGCGCCAGCAGCCAAGTCGGAGAGGCCGGCAAGGAAGGCTACACCTTC.

The chain is built from TRBV5-4 and TRBJ2-5, with 8 bases matching TRBD1. The CDR3 has 14 residues. After removal of 4 bases from V and 4 bases from J, the junction contained 6 bases not matched to a gene. Per germline, CDR1 SGHNT and CDR2 YYREEE (reference sequence). The CDR3 loop is CASSPYRGIETQYF. The CDR3 nucleotides read TGTGCCAGCAGCCCATACAGGGGGATAGAGACCCAGTACTTC.

This clone was found once. V is TRBV18 and J is TRBJ2-2; D is unresolved. Germline lookup yields CDR1 KGHSH and CDR2 LQKENI. Trimming shortened V by 3 bases and J by 6 bases, and 11 bases separated the two germline ends. This CDR3 is 14 amino acids long. The CDR3 here is CASSPTPHAGELFF. DNA for the CDR3: TGTGCCAGCTCACCGACTCCGCACGCCGGGGAGCTGTTTTTT.

The chain uses TRBV15 and TRBJ2-7; 8 bases align to TRBD1. Germline trimming cut 5 bases from V and 2 bases from J; bases unmatched to any gene: 8. The germline CDR1 and CDR2 sequences are LNHNV and YYDKDF (reference sequence). The CDR3 is 15 amino acids. CDR3 sequence: CATSGGQGRTYEQYF. The CDR3 DNA is TGTGCCACCAGCGGAGGACAGGGAAGAACCTACGAGCAGTACTTC.

The chain combines TRBV14 with TRBJ2-2; D may be TRBD2 (5 bases). The CDR3 covers 18 residues. Germline CDR1 SGHDN, CDR2 FVKESK. Deletions cut 1 base from V and 5 bases from J, with 20 bases between. The CDR3 coding sequence is TGTGCCAGCAGCCAAGTTCATTGGAGCGGAGTCTTTACCGGGGAGCTGTTTTTT. Its protein is CASSQVHWSGVFTGELFF.

This clone has a single count. This chain uses TRBV7-9 with TRBJ2-6; tentatively, D is TRBD2 (6 bases). CDR3 length: 17 residues. The germline CDR1 and CDR2 sequences are SEHNR and FQNEAQ (reference sequence). CDR3 sequence (DNA): TGTGCGTGGAGGCAGGAGGGAGTTTTATCTGGGGCCAACGTCCTGACTTTC. Amino acids: CAWRQEGVLSGANVLTF.

The chain is built from TRBV19 and TRBJ2-1; D unresolved. The CDR3 loop spans 12 amino acids. Germline CDR1 LNHDA, CDR2 SQIVND (reference sequence). With 5 bases removed from V and 9 bases from J, the gap between germline ends came to 11 bases. CDR3 sequence reads: CASSLSRREQFF. The CDR3 nucleotides are TGTGCCAGTAGTTTGTCTAGACGTGAGCAGTTCTTC. The whole variable domain, remainder taken from reference TRBV19 and TRBJ2-1, is DGGITQSPKYLFRKEGQNVTLSCEQNLNHDAMYWYRQDPGQGLRLIYYSQIVNDFQKGDIAEGYSVSREKKESFPLTVTSAQKNPTAFYLCASSLSRREQFFGPGTRLTVL.

This chain joins TRBV19 and TRBJ2-5; D tentatively reads TRBD1 or TRBD2 (5 bases each). V lost 3 bases, J lost 5 bases, and 13 bases lay in between. This CDR3 has 14 amino acids. Looked up from germline, CDR1 is LNHDA and CDR2 is SQIVND (reference sequence). The DNA for the CDR3 is TGTGCCAGTAGTATGTTGCCGGGGCGGGAGACCCAGTACTTC. Residues: CASSMLPGRETQYF.

This chain connects TRBV19 to TRBJ1-2; D not certain. Trimming took off 3 bases at V and 5 bases at J, with 19 bases between the two ends. CDR1 is LNHDA and CDR2 is SQIVND in the germline V gene (reference sequence). The length of the CDR3 is 16 residues. For the CDR3, the DNA is TGTGCCAGTAGTATTTCCCCCCGGCCGGACCTATATGGCTACACCTTC. This sequence encodes CASSISPRPDLYGYTF.

V and J are TRBV7-2 and TRBJ1-2; D remains unclear. CDR1 is SGHTA, CDR2 FQGNSA, per germline. Trimming removed 5 bases from V and 3 bases from J, with 16 bases in between. The CDR3 consists of 15 residues. In DNA form, the CDR3 reads TGTGCCAGCAGCCCGAAACACGGCGGGTACTATGGCTACACCTTC. Translation gives CASSPKHGGYYGYTF.

V gene TRBV30 combines with J gene TRBJ1-3, with D possibly being TRBD1 (5 bases). CDR3 size: 18 residues. V was shortened by 0 bases and J by 0 bases, with 18 bases between the two germline ends. Germline V gene lookup returns CDR1 GTSNPN and CDR2 SVGIG (reference sequence). CDR3 in DNA: TGTGCCTGGAGTGTACGGGGGTACACTCTTTACTCTGGAAACACCATATATTTT. Protein product: CAWSVRGYTLYSGNTIYF.

J is TRBJ1-4 and V is TRBV5-1, with no clear D. The germline V and J ends were trimmed by 2 bases and 7 bases, with 9 bases remaining between them. The CDR3 is made up of 13 amino acids. Per germline, CDR1 SGHRS and CDR2 YFSETQ. The CDR3 nucleotides read TGCGCCAGCAGCTTAAATTCGGGTGAAAAACTGTTTTTT. It yields the protein CASSLNSGEKLFF.

The chain has TRBV7-9 and TRBJ2-3, with 7 bases identical to TRBD1. The CDR3 spans 14 residues. Germline-derived CDR1 and CDR2 are SEHNR and FQNEAQ (reference sequence). The junction had 8 bases not matched to a gene; V was cut back by 5 bases and J by 6 bases. The CDR3: CASSRSTGQDTQYF. The CDR3 DNA is TGTGCCAGCAGCCGTTCGACAGGGCAGGATACGCAGTATTTT. Full variable domain (missing parts from reference TRBV7-9 and TRBJ2-3): DTGVSQNPRHKITKRGQNVTFRCDPISEHNRLYWYRQTLGQGPEFLTYFQNEAQLEKSRLLSDRFSAERPKGSFSTLEIQRTEQGDSAMYLCASSRSTGQDTQYFGPGTRLTVL.

The chain has TRBV6-1 and TRBJ1-1, with D maybe TRBD1 (5 bases). The V gene's germline CDR1 is MNHNS and CDR2 SASEGT. V dropped 6 bases and J dropped 5 bases, with 13 bases sitting between them. CDR3 length: 13 amino acids. The CDR3 DNA is TGTGCCAGCAGCTGGGAGGGGCGAACTGAAGCTTTCTTT. Translating gives CASSWEGRTEAFF.